This T cell receptor (beta chain) comes out of a study of a mutant IDH1 vaccine in newly diagnosed glioma. TCRdb keeps only in-frame clones here, not all; method: immunoSEQ multiplex PCR. The table shows about 20,000 clones, with over 75% occurring only once. The time point denotes: baseline, week 1 (first vaccination visit). Treatment specified: pre-vaccination baseline after standard-of-care therapy. Trimming removed 4 bases from V and 0 bases from J, with 13 bases in between. The CDR3 sequence is 15 residues long. Germline CDR1 is SGHRS and CDR2 is YFSETQ. This specimen consisted of PBMCs, obtained from a glioma patient treated with radiotherapy, temozolomide or both. The receptor was isolated from a man in his forties with glioma. This sequence joins TRBV5-1 and TRBJ1-1, with D possibly TRBD1 on 5 matching bases. DNA of the CDR3: TGCGCCAGCAGCCCTGGGACGGATATGAACACTGAAGCTTTCTTT. Its protein is CASSPGTDMNTEAFF.